These 25 T cell receptor beta chains came from one sample sequenced in a study of blood T cell repertoires in COVID-19. Profiled with immunoSEQ multiplex PCR; TCRdb holds only in-frame clones, not every one. The sample lists about 75,000 clones, roughly 90% seen once, with around 2.6% in the top ten. The sample taken for sequencing was peripheral blood. All receptors derive from a human donor in a cohort sampled during active COVID-19.

The chain has TRBV24-1 and TRBJ1-3, with 8 bases aligning to TRBD1. CDR1 is KGHDR, CDR2 SFDVKD, per germline. The CDR3 totals 17 residues. Germline trimming cut 4 bases from V and 0 bases from J; bases unmatched to any gene: 7. The CDR3 sequence is CATSDRPTGASGNTIYF. As DNA, the CDR3 is TGTGCCACCAGTGACCGCCCGACAGGGGCCTCTGGAAACACCATATATTTT.

This rearrangement joins TRBV6-5 to TRBJ2-5; D is undetermined. This CDR3 is built from 15 residues. CDR1 MNHEY and CDR2 SVGAGI come from the germline V gene. V was cut by 2 bases and J by 0 bases, with 10 bases left in between. DNA of the CDR3: TGTGCCAGCAGTTACGAGGCCCTGTACCAAGAGACCCAGTACTTC. This translates into CASSYEALYQETQYF.

As regards this clone: This sample includes further DNA sequences coding for the same CDR3. The chain links TRBV2 to TRBJ1-4, with a possible D match to TRBD1 (5 bases). Germline lookup yields CDR1 SNHLY and CDR2 FYNNEI. Trimming took 2 bases from V and 4 from J, leaving 8 bases between them. There are 14 residues in the CDR3. For the CDR3, the DNA is TGTGCCAGCAGTGAACAGGGTCTTAATGAAAAACTGTTTTTT. Translation: CASSEQGLNEKLFF.

This chain joins TRBV2 and TRBJ2-6; D may be TRBD2 (6 bases). This CDR3 has 14 residues. Trimming pared 6 bases from V and 4 bases from J, leaving 10 bases between. CDR1 and CDR2 from the germline V gene are SNHLY and FYNNEI. The CDR3 coding sequence is TGTGCCAGCAGCGCAGGGAGGGGGGCCAACGTCCTGACTTTC. Encoded protein: CASSAGRGANVLTF.

The chain recombines TRBV5-6 with TRBJ2-3, with 10 bases that match TRBD2. Looked up from germline, CDR1 is SGHDT and CDR2 is YYEEEE. V was pared by 1 base and J by 5 bases, with 4 bases of the junction left unmatched. The CDR3 totals 15 residues. Here the CDR3 DNA reads TGTGCCAGCAGCTTGCCTAGCGGGAGAGGAGATACGCAGTATTTT. It codes for CASSLPSGRGDTQYF.

V usage is TRBV7-2 and J usage is TRBJ2-3; TRBD2 might be the D (6 bases). The V gene's germline CDR1 is SGHTA and CDR2 FQGNSA. V lost 1 base and J lost 5, with 16 bases in between. This CDR3 region has 16 residues. Here the CDR3 reads CASSLGGGKFRDTQYF. Here the CDR3 DNA reads TGTGCCAGCAGCTTAGGAGGCGGGAAATTTCGAGATACGCAGTATTTT.

The CDR3 reads CASSGNTQFGGKLFF. The CDR3 DNA is TGTGCCAGCTCCGGAAACACGCAATTCGGGGGAAAACTGTTTTTT. The chain employs TRBV18 and TRBJ1-4, with a possible D match to TRBD1 (5 bases). The germline V gene has CDR1 KGHSH and CDR2 LQKENI. Trimming stripped 6 bases from V and 10 bases from J, with 21 bases between. There are 15 residues in the CDR3.

Concerning this clone itself: A read error may produce the germline difference seen at one junction end. V usage is TRBV5-6 and J usage is TRBJ1-5; 9 bases are a match to TRBD1. The CDR3 covers 14 residues. Germline lookup yields CDR1 SGHDT and CDR2 YYEEEE. The CDR3 nucleotides read TGTGCCAGCAGCCCGGGACAGGGCAACCAGCCCCAGCATTTT. This codes for CASSPGQGNQPQHF.

The chain combines TRBV5-1 with TRBJ2-1; D call uncertain. The CDR3 is made up of 15 amino acids. CDR1 is SGHRS, CDR2 YFSETQ, per germline. V was clipped by 5 bases and J by 7 bases, with 19 bases between them. Here the CDR3 reads CASRRISNSLNEQFF. In DNA form, the CDR3 reads TGCGCCAGCAGACGGATCTCGAACAGCTTGAATGAGCAGTTCTTC.

This chain joins TRBV6-6 and TRBJ2-1, with TRBD1 as a possible D gene (6 bases). The CDR3 spans 15 residues. CDR1 MNHNY and CDR2 SVGAGI come from the germline V gene (reference sequence). Deletions cut 6 bases from V and 2 bases from J, with 14 bases between. This chain's CDR3 is CASRPNRDTYNEQFF. In DNA, the CDR3 is TGTGCCAGCAGGCCGAACAGGGATACCTACAATGAGCAGTTCTTC.

This clone was seen only once. The chain links TRBV12-3 or TRBV12-4 to TRBJ2-3, with a tentative D call TRBD1 (6 bases). Trimming stripped 5 bases from V and 2 bases from J, with 8 bases between. CDR3 length: 13 residues. The CDR3 region is CASSGQLTDTQYF. CDR3 in DNA: TGTGCCAGCAGTGGACAGCTCACAGATACGCAGTATTTT.

The rearrangement links TRBV2 to TRBJ2-3, with no clear D. V lost 0 bases, J lost 3 bases, and 7 bases lay in between. This CDR3 has 14 amino acids. From germline, CDR1 is SNHLY and CDR2 FYNNEI. In DNA form, the CDR3 reads TGTGCCAGCAGTGAAGCTGGGCCGACAGATACGCAGTATTTT. This encodes CASSEAGPTDTQYF.

This chain joins TRBV7-9 and TRBJ2-2, with TRBD2 as a possible D gene (6 bases). CDR3 length equals 13 residues. Germline V lookup: CDR1 SEHNR, CDR2 FQNEAQ (reference sequence). V was pared by 5 bases and J by 6 bases, with 10 bases between. CDR3 sequence reads: CASSRWEAGELFF. CDR3 nucleotide sequence: TGTGCCAGCAGCCGTTGGGAGGCCGGGGAGCTGTTTTTT. Full variable domain (outside the CDR3, taken from reference TRBV7-9 and TRBJ2-2): DTGVSQNPRHKITKRGQNVTFRCDPISEHNRLYWYRQTLGQGPEFLTYFQNEAQLEKSRLLSDRFSAERPKGSFSTLEIQRTEQGDSAMYLCASSRWEAGELFFGEGSRLTVL.

The chain carries TRBV2 and TRBJ1-6; TRBD1 matches at 9 bases. Germline CDR1 and CDR2: SNHLY and FYNNEI. CDR3 length equals 14 residues. The V gene end was trimmed by 9 bases and the J gene end by 10 bases; junction bases not matched to a gene: 10. CDR3: CARHPGQGPSPLHF. The CDR3 region has the DNA TGTGCCAGACATCCGGGACAGGGCCCCTCACCCCTCCACTTT.

The J gene is TRBJ2-2, the V gene TRBV27; 7 bases match TRBD2. The length of the CDR3 is 14 residues. The germline V gene has CDR1 MNHEY and CDR2 SMNVEV (reference sequence). V lost 8 bases and J lost 7; bases outside the gene matches: 10. The CDR3, as DNA: TGTGCCAGCCGCTTTGCGGGAGAGGTCGGGGAGCTGTTTTTT. As protein: CASRFAGEVGELFF.

This chain links TRBV2 with TRBJ2-1; D is possibly TRBD1 (6 bases). This CDR3 comprises 15 residues. V lost 4 bases and J 2 bases, leaving 12 bases between the germline ends. CDR1 is SNHLY, CDR2 FYNNEI, per germline. The CDR3 here is CASSVSRGPYNEQFF. The DNA of the CDR3 is TGTGCCAGCAGTGTTAGCAGGGGTCCCTACAATGAGCAGTTCTTC.

V is TRBV10-3 and J is TRBJ1-4; 7 nucleotides line up with TRBD1. With V trimmed by 6 bases and J by 0 bases, 4 bases remained unmatched. The CDR3 has 15 amino acids. Germline CDR1 reads ENHRY; CDR2 reads SYGVKD. The CDR3 DNA is TGTGCCATCAGCGATGGGACAGCAACTAATGAAAAACTGTTTTTT. It codes for CAISDGTATNEKLFF.

This clone was counted once. The J gene is TRBJ2-1, the V gene TRBV12-2; the table's D call of TRBD2 was not tested on the DNA. TRBV12-2 is a pseudogene. The CDR3 runs to 16 residues. The CDR3, as DNA: TGTGCAAGTCGCTTAGCGGGAGTAGACATGTACAATGAGCAGTTCTTC. This translates into CASRLAGVDMYNEQFF.

The chain combines TRBV7-3 with TRBJ2-1, with 8 bases lining up with TRBD2. The CDR3 consists of 14 residues. V lost 5 bases, J lost 3 bases, and 3 bases stayed unmatched. In germline, CDR1 is SGHTA, CDR2 FQGTGA. The CDR3 DNA reads TGTGCCAGCAGCGAGAGCGGGGGCTACAATGAGCAGTTCTTC. Protein: CASSESGGYNEQFF.

The rearrangement links TRBV6-1 to TRBJ2-7; 9 nucleotides line up with TRBD2. The V gene end was trimmed by 6 bases and the J gene end by 0 bases; junction bases not matched to a gene: 6. In germline, CDR1 is MNHNS, CDR2 SASEGT. The CDR3 spans 15 residues. The chain's CDR3 is CASSLPGLASYEQYF. The CDR3 nucleotides read TGTGCCAGCAGCCTCCCGGGACTAGCCTCCTACGAGCAGTACTTC.

V is TRBV7-8 and J is TRBJ2-5, with D perhaps matching TRBD2 (5 bases). The germline V and J ends were trimmed by 6 bases and 5 bases, with 13 bases remaining between them. Germline V CDR1 and CDR2: SGHVS, FQNEAQ. CDR3 length: 13 amino acids. DNA of the CDR3: TGTGCCAGCAGGCAGACGTCGGGGGAGACCCAGTACTTC. This gives the protein CASRQTSGETQYF.

V usage is TRBV5-1 and J usage is TRBJ1-1, with D maybe TRBD1 (6 bases). The length of the CDR3 is 15 residues. V was shortened by 0 bases and J by 0 bases, with 9 bases between the two germline ends. Per the germline V gene, CDR1 is SGHRS and CDR2 is YFSETQ. CDR3 nucleotides: TGCGCCAGCAGCTTGGACAGGGTAGTGAACACTGAAGCTTTCTTT. It encodes CASSLDRVVNTEAFF.

The rearrangement joins TRBV7-2 to TRBJ2-1; TRBD1 matches 10 bases. The germline V gene has CDR1 SGHTA and CDR2 FQGNSA. There are 16 residues in the CDR3. The V gene end was trimmed by 5 bases and the J gene end by 4 bases; junction bases not matched to a gene: 8. The CDR3 sequence is CASSPKTGGGYNEQFF. The CDR3 DNA reads as TGTGCCAGCAGCCCAAAGACAGGGGGCGGTTACAATGAGCAGTTCTTC.

The CDR3 region is CASTRGAETNTEAFF. The CDR3, as DNA: TGTGCCAGCACGCGGGGGGCGGAGACAAACACTGAAGCTTTCTTT. This chain uses TRBV6-6 with TRBJ1-1; TRBD1 might be the D (6 bases). The CDR3 loop spans 15 amino acids. The germline V gene encodes CDR1 MNHNY and CDR2 SVGAGI (reference sequence). Between the trimmed V and J ends, which lost 7 bases and 2 bases, there was a span of 17 bases.

This chain connects TRBV27 to TRBJ2-3; perhaps TRBD2 as D (7 bases). Germline V gene sequence: CDR1 MNHEY, CDR2 SMNVEV (reference sequence). CDR3 length: 16 residues. Between the trimmed V and J ends, which lost 5 bases and 6 bases, there was a span of 21 bases. DNA of the CDR3: TGTGCCAGCAGTCCCCTTCCGGGGGGCCCCACGGATACGCAGTATTTT. It translates to CASSPLPGGPTDTQYF.